Listed here are 10 T cell receptor beta chains from one sample, sequenced in a study of cytomegalovirus exposure and HLA in healthy donors. Primers for the PCR totalled 60 Vbeta and 13 Jbeta. TCRdb's table, derived via immunoSEQ multiplex PCR, lists solely in-frame clones and lacks some. The data hold more than 100,000 clones, with 65% to 85% observed a single time. Source material: PBMCs. These receptors were taken from a man between 45 and 60 years old in good health and CMV-seropositive.

J is TRBJ1-6 and V is TRBV5-5; 7 bases align to TRBD1. Germline loops: CDR1 SGHKS, CDR2 YYEKEE (reference sequence). With V trimmed by 1 base and J by 3 bases, 4 bases remained unmatched. The length of the CDR3 is 16 residues. The CDR3 spells CASSLTGAVYNSPLHF. Written as DNA, the CDR3 is TGTGCCAGCAGCTTGACAGGGGCCGTCTATAATTCACCCCTCCACTTT. Supplemented by reference TRBV5-5 and TRBJ1-6, the full variable domain reads DAGVTQSPTHLIKTRGQQVTLRCSPISGHKSVSWYQQVLGQGPQFIFQYYEKEERGRGNFPDRFSARQFPNYSSELNVNALLLGDSALYLCASSLTGAVYNSPLHFGNGTRLTVT.

The chain combines TRBV28 with TRBJ1-5; D call uncertain. V was trimmed by 4 bases and J by 5 bases, leaving 3 bases between them. Germline values: CDR1 MDHEN, CDR2 SYDVKM. The CDR3 sequence is 11 residues long. Here the CDR3 reads CASSSYQPQHF. CDR3 in DNA: TGTGCCAGCAGTTCGTATCAGCCCCAGCATTTT.

This chain joins TRBV25-1 and TRBJ2-2; TRBD2 matches at 7 bases. This CDR3 has 17 amino acids. The germline V gene encodes CDR1 MGHDK and CDR2 SYGVNS. Trimming cost V 3 bases and J 0 bases; bases outside gene matches: 7. The DNA of the CDR3 is TGTGCCAGCAGTGATTCGGGCGGGAGAGCGAACACCGGGGAGCTGTTTTTT. Protein: CASSDSGGRANTGELFF. The entire variable domain, with the rest obtained from reference TRBV25-1 and TRBJ2-2, is as follows: EADIYQTPRYLVIGTGKKITLECSQTMGHDKMYWYQQDPGMELHLIHYSYGVNSTEKGDLSSESTVSRIRTEHFPLTLESARPSHTSQYLCASSDSGGRANTGELFFGEGSRLTVL.

DNA of the CDR3: TGTGCCAGCAGCCCTGGGGACTTAACCGATGAGCAGTTCTTC. As protein: CASSPGDLTDEQFF. This chain joins TRBV28 and TRBJ2-1; a possible D gene is TRBD2 (6 bases). Germline CDR1 MDHEN, CDR2 SYDVKM. CDR3 size: 14 residues. Trimming stripped 6 bases from V and 8 bases from J, with 17 bases between.

The chain has TRBV19 and TRBJ2-7; the D gene is possibly TRBD2 (6 bases). The CDR3 runs to 12 residues. Germline CDR1 is LNHDA and CDR2 is SQIVND (reference sequence). Trimming took off 7 bases at V and 3 bases at J, with 10 bases between the two ends. The CDR3 DNA reads TGTGCCAGTAAAACGGGAGACTACGAGCAGTACTTC. As protein: CASKTGDYEQYF.

The V call is TRBV5-6, the J call TRBJ2-3; TRBD2 matches at 10 bases. With 3 bases clipped from V and 7 bases from J, the junction kept 8 bases outside the gene matches. Germline CDR1 reads SGHDT; CDR2 reads YYEEEE. The CDR3 totals 15 residues. CDR3 sequence: CASSSSGRISYTQYF. CDR3 sequence (DNA): TGTGCCAGCAGCTCTAGCGGGAGAATTTCTTATACGCAGTATTTT.

The chain is built from TRBV13 and TRBJ2-7; perhaps TRBD2 as D (6 bases). Germline lookup yields CDR1 PRHDT and CDR2 FYEKMQ (reference sequence). The length of the CDR3 is 16 residues. The ends were cut back, 3 bases at V and 5 bases at J, with 20 bases in the middle. CDR3 sequence: CASSFGQGLGVDEQYF. The CDR3 DNA is TGTGCCAGCAGCTTCGGGCAGGGACTGGGGGTCGACGAGCAGTACTTC.

The rearrangement links TRBV5-1 to TRBJ2-5, with TRBD2 identical over 7 bases. With 3 bases clipped from V and 4 bases from J, the junction kept 12 bases outside the gene matches. Germline V gene sequence: CDR1 SGHRS, CDR2 YFSETQ. The CDR3 covers 16 residues. The CDR3 is CASSSTTSVRVETQYF. The DNA for the CDR3 is TGCGCCAGCAGCTCTACTACTAGCGTCAGGGTAGAGACCCAGTACTTC.

The count of this clone is one. CDR3: CASRASGGGYEQYF. The CDR3 nucleotides read TGTGCCAGCAGGGCTAGCGGGGGAGGATACGAGCAGTACTTC. J is TRBJ2-7 and V is TRBV2; the match to TRBD2 covers 10 bases. From germline, CDR1 is SNHLY and CDR2 FYNNEI. This CDR3 region has 14 residues. The trim removed 6 bases at V and 4 bases at J, leaving 6 bases unmatched.

V gene TRBV4-2 combines with J gene TRBJ2-1; D is possibly TRBD2 (7 bases). V gave up 0 bases and J gave up 10 bases, with 13 bases separating them. Germline loops: CDR1 LGHNA, CDR2 YNFKEQ. CDR3 length: 14 amino acids. The CDR3 DNA follows: TGTGCCAGCAGCCAAGATCGGGGGGCGGGAGAGCAGTTCTTC. Its protein product is CASSQDRGAGEQFF.